This TCR beta chain was captured in a study of blood T cell repertoires in COVID-19. Study in general: COVID-19 samples from acute and convalescent phases originated in the United States, Italy and Spain.

The protocol was immunoSEQ multiplex PCR, while the TCRdb copy is restricted to in-frame clones and leaves out a portion. Of about 270,000 clones listed, approximately 89% were seen once; the top ten hold about 10%. Per the germline V gene, CDR1 is SQVTM and CDR2 is ANQGSEA. The ends were cut back, 7 bases at V and 2 bases at J, with 11 bases in the middle. This CDR3 contains 12 residues. The chain combines TRBV29-1 with TRBJ1-1; D is unclear. The sequence was obtained from a middle-aged man with active or convalescent COVID-19. The sample consisted of peripheral blood. The CDR3 sequence: CSAEEGNTEAFF. DNA of the CDR3: TGCAGCGCGGAGGAGGGAAACACTGAAGCTTTCTTT.